These 21 T cell receptor beta chains were all obtained from the same sample, sequenced in a study of blood T cell repertoires in COVID-19. Here immunoSEQ multiplex PCR was the method, and the copy in TCRdb shows in-frame clones only, minus some. This sample carries around 290,000 clones, 75% to 90% of them seen once, and the ten largest clones take approximately 4.2%. The sample was peripheral blood. These receptors all come from a man between 40 and 49 years old with acute or convalescent COVID-19.

V gene TRBV10-3 combines with J gene TRBJ2-3; weak D call: TRBD1 (5 bases). The CDR3 runs 14 residues. V lost 6 bases, J lost 6 bases, and 16 bases lay in between. From germline, CDR1 is ENHRY and CDR2 SYGVKD. The CDR3 sequence: CAIRTRGIGDTQYF. Here the CDR3 DNA reads TGTGCCATCAGGACAAGGGGTATCGGTGATACGCAGTATTTT.

The chain links TRBV3-1 (or the pseudogene TRBV3-2) to TRBJ1-5; D may be TRBD1 (6 bases). Trimming shortened V by 0 bases and J by 7 bases, and 7 bases separated the two germline ends. The CDR3 has 13 amino acids. Germline CDR1 LGHDT, CDR2 YNNKEL (reference sequence). The CDR3 bases are TGTGCCAGCAGCCAAGATGGACAGCAGCCCCAGCATTTT. This encodes CASSQDGQQPQHF.

This CDR3 reads CASSIRLAGGLLNYYEQYF. The CDR3 DNA reads as TGTGCCAGTAGTATCCGACTAGCGGGGGGCCTTCTTAATTACTACGAGCAGTACTTC. The J gene is TRBJ2-7, the V gene TRBV19; 13 bases map to TRBD2. The CDR3 extends over 19 amino acids. Germline CDR1 LNHDA, CDR2 SQIVND (reference sequence). The V gene end was trimmed by 3 bases and the J gene end by 3 bases; junction bases not matched to a gene: 14.

The V call is TRBV19, the J call TRBJ1-1; unclear D gene. The germline V gene encodes CDR1 LNHDA and CDR2 SQIVND (reference sequence). V lost 5 bases and J 7 bases, leaving 17 bases between the germline ends. The CDR3 has 14 residues. The CDR3 reads CASSSYLLSSEAFF. In DNA, the CDR3 is TGTGCCAGTAGTTCCTATCTTCTATCGAGTGAAGCTTTCTTT.

This chain links TRBV5-8 with TRBJ1-1, with 9 bases matching TRBD1. CDR1 and CDR2 (germline): SGHTS, YDEGEE. The ends lost 5 bases at V and 2 bases at J; junction bases unmatched: 13. CDR3 length equals 17 residues. For the CDR3, the DNA is TGTGCCAGCAGTTCAGGGACAGGGTTACTTGTTAACACTGAAGCTTTCTTT. Translating gives CASSSGTGLLVNTEAFF.

The chain carries TRBV19 and TRBJ1-1, with D perhaps TRBD1 (6 bases). V dropped 2 bases and J dropped 1 base, with 8 bases sitting between them. The CDR3 sequence is 14 residues long. From germline, CDR1 is LNHDA and CDR2 SQIVND (reference sequence). The CDR3: CASSIRGANTEAFF. DNA for the CDR3: TGTGCCAGTAGTATACGGGGGGCGAACACTGAAGCTTTCTTT.

The chain is built from TRBV27 and TRBJ2-4; 9 positions match TRBD2. This CDR3 has 16 amino acids. Germline V lookup: CDR1 MNHEY, CDR2 SMNVEV (reference sequence). The trim removed 5 bases at V and 9 bases at J, leaving 14 bases unmatched. CDR3 protein: CASSLAGGLSHVIQYF. For the CDR3, the DNA is TGTGCCAGCAGTCTCGCGGGGGGGCTTAGCCATGTCATTCAGTACTTC.

The CDR3 nucleotides are TGTGCCAGCAGTCTCGGGACAGGGTTCACCGGGGAGCTGTTTTTT. It yields the protein CASSLGTGFTGELFF. The gene calls are TRBV28 and TRBJ2-2; 9 positions agree with TRBD1. CDR3 length equals 15 residues. The V gene's germline CDR1 is MDHEN and CDR2 SYDVKM. V dropped 5 bases and J dropped 4; count of bases not matched to a gene: 5.

This rearrangement joins TRBV9 to TRBJ2-7, with TRBD1 identical over 8 bases. CDR1 is SGDLS, CDR2 YYNGEE, per germline. V dropped 4 bases and J dropped 2; count of bases not matched to a gene: 8. The CDR3 consists of 15 residues. CDR3 sequence reads: CASSNGQGGPYEQYF. In DNA, the CDR3 is TGTGCCAGCAGCAACGGACAGGGTGGTCCCTACGAGCAGTACTTC.

The chain is built from TRBV7-8 and TRBJ1-1; D is undetermined. V was shortened by 1 base and J by 4 bases, with 10 bases between the two germline ends. CDR1 is SGHVS, CDR2 FQNEAQ, per germline. This CDR3 comprises 14 residues. The CDR3 DNA sequence: TGTGCCAGCAGCTTAGTGATAGGGAGCACTGAAGCTTTCTTT. Protein: CASSLVIGSTEAFF. Full variable domain (missing parts from reference TRBV7-8 and TRBJ1-1): GAGVSQSPRYKVAKRGQDVALRCDPISGHVSLFWYQQALGQGPEFLTYFQNEAQLDKSGLPSDRFFAERPEGSVSTLKIQRTQQEDSAVYLCASSLVIGSTEAFFGQGTRLTVV.

The V gene is TRBV6-5, the J gene TRBJ1-5; 7 nucleotides match TRBD1. This CDR3 region has 13 residues. The germline V gene encodes CDR1 MNHEY and CDR2 SVGAGI. Unmatched junction bases numbered 6, after V lost 6 bases and J lost 7 bases. The DNA for the CDR3 is TGTGCCAGCAGCAACGGACAGGCCCAGCCCCAGCATTTT. Translation: CASSNGQAQPQHF.

This rearrangement joins TRBV9 to TRBJ2-2; D uncertain. V was clipped by 4 bases and J by 4 bases, with 11 bases between them. The germline CDR1 and CDR2 sequences are SGDLS and YYNGEE. The CDR3 totals 14 residues. Written as DNA, the CDR3 is TGTGCCAGCAGCCCACACCTAGGCACCGGGGAGCTGTTTTTT. Protein sequence: CASSPHLGTGELFF.

This clone was seen just once. This rearrangement joins TRBV2 to TRBJ2-4, with 9 bases matching TRBD1. There are 14 residues in the CDR3. V lost 6 bases and J lost 6; bases outside the gene matches: 6. Germline values: CDR1 SNHLY, CDR2 FYNNEI. The CDR3 nucleotides are TGTGCCAGCAGGCGCGCGGGACAGGGAAACATTCAGTACTTC. Its translation: CASRRAGQGNIQYF.

V is TRBV5-4 and J is TRBJ2-3, with 14 bases matching TRBD2. This CDR3 comprises 19 residues. CDR1 is SGHNT, CDR2 YYREEE, per germline (reference sequence). Trimming cost V 5 bases and J 1 base; bases outside gene matches: 12. The CDR3 DNA sequence: TGTGCCAGCAGTTTTCGACTAGCGGGGGGGCCTTTGGGCACAGATACGCAGTATTTT. Translation gives CASSFRLAGGPLGTDTQYF. The full variable domain, completed using reference TRBV5-4 and TRBJ2-3, is ETGVTQSPTHLIKTRGQQVTLRCSSQSGHNTVSWYQQALGQGPQFIFQYYREEENGRGNFPPRFSGLQFPNYSSELNVNALELDDSALYLCASSFRLAGGPLGTDTQYFGPGTRLTVL.

The chain couples TRBV6-5 to TRBJ1-2; D unclear. The ends were cut back, 11 bases at V and 8 bases at J, with 12 bases in the middle. CDR3 size: 10 residues. The germline CDR1 and CDR2 sequences are MNHEY and SVGAGI. CDR3 protein: CAYGREGYTF. CDR3 DNA sequence: TGTGCCTATGGTCGAGAAGGCTACACCTTC.

The chain couples TRBV30 to TRBJ1-3; D perhaps matches TRBD1 (5 bases). CDR1 and CDR2 from the germline V gene are GTSNPN and SVGIG (reference sequence). The CDR3 is made up of 15 amino acids. V lost 0 bases to trimming and J lost 0 bases, with 9 bases between them. CDR3 residues: CAWSVGRNSGNTIYF. As DNA, the CDR3 is TGTGCCTGGAGTGTGGGGCGGAACTCTGGAAACACCATATATTTT.

The rearrangement uses TRBV12-3 or TRBV12-4 and TRBJ1-2; no definite D call. Deletions cut 6 bases from V and 10 bases from J, with 18 bases between. The CDR3 has 13 amino acids. The CDR3 bases are TGTGCCAGCAGGGAGCAGCCTTCTAGGCCCTACACCTTC. Protein: CASREQPSRPYTF.

This rearrangement joins TRBV19 to TRBJ1-6; the D is unclear. V was clipped by 2 bases and J by 0 bases, with 8 bases between them. Germline-derived CDR1 and CDR2 are LNHDA and SQIVND (reference sequence). The CDR3 has 16 residues. The CDR3 loop is CASSIMSYSYNSPLHF. The CDR3 DNA follows: TGTGCCAGTAGTATAATGAGCTACTCCTATAATTCACCCCTCCACTTT.

The V and J genes are TRBV3-1 (or the pseudogene TRBV3-2) and TRBJ1-2; D ambiguous. V was trimmed by 0 bases and J by 4 bases, leaving 6 bases between them. This CDR3 region has 13 residues. Per germline, CDR1 LGHDT and CDR2 YNNKEL (reference sequence). The CDR3 reads CASSQDHGYGYTF. The CDR3 coding sequence is TGTGCCAGCAGCCAAGATCACGGCTATGGCTACACCTTC.

The chain joins TRBV19 to TRBJ1-5; D ambiguous. Germline V gene sequence: CDR1 LNHDA, CDR2 SQIVND (reference sequence). The CDR3 consists of 15 residues. V was trimmed by 3 bases and J by 0 bases, leaving 9 bases between them. The CDR3 region has the DNA TGTGCCAGTAGTATCTCAGGCCATAGCAATCAGCCCCAGCATTTT. Translated, it gives CASSISGHSNQPQHF.

CDR3 sequence reads: CASSPRTGGSWEKLFF. As DNA, the CDR3 is TGTGCCAGCAGCCCCCGGACAGGGGGGAGTTGGGAAAAACTGTTTTTT. The V gene is TRBV9, the J gene TRBJ1-4, with TRBD1 identical over 10 bases. J lost 8 bases, V lost 4 bases, and 11 bases had no gene match. The CDR3 sequence is 16 residues long. In germline, CDR1 is SGDLS, CDR2 YYNGEE.